What follows is one TCR beta chain and its context. Its matching antigen is unknown. 60 Vbeta and 13 Jbeta primers were used in PCR. The data were produced by immunoSEQ multiplex PCR, yet TCRdb's version contains in-frame clones alone and is incomplete. Of 200,000 to 250,000 clones in the sample, over 80% were seen once. Donors sampled were nominally healthy, though unrecorded immune exposures were likely. The source of the sample is a study of cytomegalovirus exposure and HLA in healthy donors. Overall study findings and caveats: Many donors shared some public TCRs, even though most TCR sequences were rare. Beyond CMV serostatus, there was no information to go on about immune exposure.

The CDR3 runs 14 residues. The ends lost 5 bases at V and 8 bases at J; junction bases unmatched: 6. Germline CDR1 SGHVS, CDR2 FQNEAQ. The TCR originated in a boy aged 2-9 years in good health and CMV-seronegative. The chain recombines TRBV7-8 with TRBJ2-1; 10 bases agree with TRBD2. Material for sequencing was PBMCs. CDR3 DNA: TGTGCCAGCAGCCCACTAGCGGGAACGTATGAGCAGTTCTTC. This gives the protein CASSPLAGTYEQFF.